This entry describes one T cell receptor (beta chain). Trimming removed 0 bases from V and 5 bases from J, with 11 bases in between. The CDR3 length is 15 residues. Per germline, CDR1 SGHRS and CDR2 YFSETQ. The protocol was immunoSEQ multiplex PCR, while the TCRdb copy is restricted to in-frame clones and leaves out a portion. Of more than 35,000 clones detected, roughly nine tenths appear once; the ten largest clones hold about 10%. This specimen belongs to a study of blood T cell repertoires in COVID-19. Sequencing input: peripheral blood. The receptor's source is a man aged 30-40 years with active or convalescent COVID-19. The chain is built from TRBV5-1 and TRBJ1-4; tentative D call: TRBD1 (5 bases). CDR3 amino acids: CASSLEGAQNEKLFF. The CDR3 coding sequence is TGCGCCAGCAGCTTGGAAGGGGCACAAAATGAAAAACTGTTTTTT.